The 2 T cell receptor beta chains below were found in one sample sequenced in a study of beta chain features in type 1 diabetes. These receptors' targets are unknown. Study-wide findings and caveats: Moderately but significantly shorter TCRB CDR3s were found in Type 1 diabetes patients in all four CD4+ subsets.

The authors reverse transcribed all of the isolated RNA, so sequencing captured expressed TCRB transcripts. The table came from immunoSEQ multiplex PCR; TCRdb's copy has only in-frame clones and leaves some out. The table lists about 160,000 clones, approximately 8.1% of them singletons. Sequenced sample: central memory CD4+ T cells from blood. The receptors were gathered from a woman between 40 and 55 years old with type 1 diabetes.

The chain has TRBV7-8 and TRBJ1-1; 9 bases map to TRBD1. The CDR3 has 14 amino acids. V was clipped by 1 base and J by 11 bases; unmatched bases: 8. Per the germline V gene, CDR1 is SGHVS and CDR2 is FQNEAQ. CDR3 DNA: TGTGCCAGCAGCTTAGAGGACAGGGGAAGGATTGCTTTCTTT. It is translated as CASSLEDRGRIAFF.

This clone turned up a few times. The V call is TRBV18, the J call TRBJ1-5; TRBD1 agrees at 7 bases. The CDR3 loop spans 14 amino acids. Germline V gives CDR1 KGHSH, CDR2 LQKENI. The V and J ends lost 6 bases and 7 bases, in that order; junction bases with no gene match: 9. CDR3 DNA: TGTGCCAGCTCGGAAACAGGGGCTGGGCAGCCCCAGCATTTT. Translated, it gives CASSETGAGQPQHF.